This is a list of T cell receptor beta chains from one sample in a study of blood T cell repertoires in COVID-19. Sequenced by immunoSEQ multiplex PCR; TCRdb stores in-frame clones only, minus some. Of under 200,000 clones in the sample, roughly nine tenths were seen once. Sequencing was done on a sample of peripheral blood. The receptors were gathered from a man over 45 with acute or convalescent COVID-19. CDR3s include the opening cysteine and the closing phenylalanine or tryptophan. The D gene is left open where the match is weak. Size is omitted from some rows. Given values are once, few, many or a class for expanded clones.

DNA	CDR3	V	J	D	size
TGTGCCAGCAGCCCCCTCGGGGGGGCTAGCGGGCACAACAATGAGCAGTTCTTC	CASSPLGGASGHNNEQFF	TRBV5-8	TRBJ2-1	TRBD2	NA
TGTGCCAGTAGTTCGGGGGTTAGTCAGCCCCAGCATTTT	CASSSGVSQPQHF	TRBV19	TRBJ1-5	NA	NA
TGTGCCAGCAGTGCGGGGGACATCAAAAACATTCAGTACTTC	CASSAGDIKNIQYF	TRBV28	TRBJ2-4	NA	NA
TGTGCCAGTAGTTCGGGACAGGACCCCTACGAGCAGTACTTC	CASSSGQDPYEQYF	TRBV19	TRBJ2-7	TRBD1	NA
TGTGCCAGTAGAAGGACAGGAGCTAATGAAAAACTGTTTTTT	CASRRTGANEKLFF	TRBV19	TRBJ1-4	TRBD1	NA
TGTGCCAGCAGCCAAGAAAATCCCTTCAGCGGGGAGCTGTTTTTT	CASSQENPFSGELFF	TRBV3-1/TRBV3-2	TRBJ2-2	NA	NA
TGTGCCAGCAGCTTAAATCGACAGGGGAGTGAAAAACTGTTTTTT	CASSLNRQGSEKLFF	TRBV7-2	TRBJ1-4	TRBD1	NA
TGTGCCATCAGTGAAGGACAGGGCAGATCTTCACCCCTCCACTTT	CAISEGQGRSSPLHF	TRBV10-3	TRBJ1-6	TRBD1	NA
TGTGCCAGCAGCCGGGGCTACGAGCAGTACTTC	CASSRGYEQYF	TRBV13	TRBJ2-7	NA	NA
TGTGCCAGCAGTGAACAGCCTGGAAACACCATATATTTT	CASSEQPGNTIYF	TRBV6-4	TRBJ1-3	NA	NA
TGTGCCTGGAGAGAGAGCGGCTATGGCTACACCTTC	CAWRESGYGYTF	TRBV30	TRBJ1-2	NA	NA
TGTGCCAGCAGTGATCTTCCAGGGACCGGGGAGCTGTTTTTT	CASSDLPGTGELFF	TRBV2	TRBJ2-2	NA	NA
TGTGCCAGTGGGACTAGCGGGGGGGCTGCCACCGGGGAGCTGTTTTTT	CASGTSGGAATGELFF	TRBV11-2	TRBJ2-2	TRBD2	NA
TGTGCCAGTAAAGGCGAACAGGGGTTCGACTATGGCTACACCTTC	CASKGEQGFDYGYTF	TRBV19	TRBJ1-2	TRBD1	NA
TGTGCCAGCAGGGGACAGGGGGGCAATCAGCCCCAGCATTTT	CASRGQGGNQPQHF	TRBV27	TRBJ1-5	TRBD1	NA
TGCAGCGTTGCCAGGGGGCAAGGAAACACCATATATTTT	CSVARGQGNTIYF	TRBV29-1	TRBJ1-3	TRBD1	NA
TGTGCCAGCAGCCGGGACAGGGGTCTGGTGAACACTGAAGCTTTCTTT	CASSRDRGLVNTEAFF	TRBV2	TRBJ1-1	TRBD1	NA
TGTGCCAGCAGCCAAGGGGACAGGGCTAATGAAAAACTGTTTTTT	CASSQGDRANEKLFF	TRBV4-2	TRBJ1-4	TRBD1	NA
TGTGCCAGCAGCTTAGCGTCGAGGGGACAGTTCCCTCAGTACTTC	CASSLASRGQFPQYF	TRBV7-6	TRBJ2-4	TRBD1	NA
TGTGCCAGCAGGCCAGCGAGGCGTGGGGAGACCCAGTACTTC	CASRPARRGETQYF	TRBV27	TRBJ2-5	NA	NA
TGTGCCAGCAGCTTAGTTCGGGAGCGTCGCTACGAGCAGTACTTC	CASSLVRERRYEQYF	TRBV13	TRBJ2-7	NA	NA
TGTGCCAGCAGTTTAGCGGGGGGGCCGGATACGCAGTATTTT	CASSLAGGPDTQYF	TRBV27	TRBJ2-3	TRBD2	once
TGTGCCAGCTCACCATCGGGGGATGAGCAGTTCTTC	CASSPSGDEQFF	TRBV18	TRBJ2-1	NA	NA
TGTGCCAGCAGCCCAGACCGACTAGCGGGAGTCACCGGGGAGCTGTTTTTT	CASSPDRLAGVTGELFF	TRBV7-3	TRBJ2-2	TRBD2	NA
TGTGCCTGGAGCAACAGGGGCCCCTCTGGAAACACCATATATTTT	CAWSNRGPSGNTIYF	TRBV30	TRBJ1-3	TRBD1	NA
TGCGCCAGCAGTCAATCGTTCCCATCTAGCTCTGGAAACACCATATATTTT	CASSQSFPSSSGNTIYF	TRBV23-1	TRBJ1-3	NA	NA
TGTGCCAGCAGTTTATGGGGACAGGGAGGGTACCAAGAGACCCAGTACTTC	CASSLWGQGGYQETQYF	TRBV28	TRBJ2-5	TRBD1	NA
TGCGCCAGCAGCTTGGGACCGACGGGGAATTCACCCCTCCACTTT	CASSLGPTGNSPLHF	TRBV5-1	TRBJ1-6	NA	NA
TGTGCCAGTAGTTTCTTGAGGGAAAGGGGGCTTGTTGAAGCTTTCTTT	CASSFLRERGLVEAFF	TRBV19	TRBJ1-1	TRBD1	NA
TGTGCCAGCAGTCGGGACAGGGTCCACGAGCAGTACTTC	CASSRDRVHEQYF	TRBV12-3/TRBV12-4	TRBJ2-7	TRBD1	NA
TGTGCCAGCAGTTTATTCGGGGGGGACAACACCGGGGAGCTGTTTTTT	CASSLFGGDNTGELFF	TRBV27	TRBJ2-2	TRBD2	NA
TGTGCCAGCAGCCGGGACAGGGGGCAAGGGGCCAACGTCCTGACTTTC	CASSRDRGQGANVLTF	TRBV7-9	TRBJ2-6	TRBD1	NA
TGTGCCAGCAGCCTACAAGACAGGGAGCAGTACTTC	CASSLQDREQYF	TRBV5-4	TRBJ2-7	NA	NA
TGTGCCAGCAGCCGGAGGGTGCTAGGCCTTAGCACAGATACGCAGTATTTT	CASSRRVLGLSTDTQYF	TRBV5-4	TRBJ2-3	NA	NA
TGTGCCAGCAGCCAAGGACTTATGGCTGGGGCCAACGTCCTGACTTTC	CASSQGLMAGANVLTF	TRBV3-1/TRBV3-2	TRBJ2-6	NA	NA
TGTGCCAGCAGCTTGGACTCCTCTGGAAACACCATATATTTT	CASSLDSSGNTIYF	TRBV5-4	TRBJ1-3	NA	NA
TGTGCCAGCAGCCCAGGGGCCGGGACAGGGTTTCAGTACTTC	CASSPGAGTGFQYF	TRBV9	TRBJ2-4	TRBD1	NA
TGCGCCAGCAGTGGCCCTATTATAGGGGGCTCCAATCAGCCCCAGCATTTT	CASSGPIIGGSNQPQHF	TRBV10-2	TRBJ1-5	TRBD1	NA
TGTGCCAGCAGACCGTTCATTGATAGCGGAAACGGGGAGCTGTTTTTT	CASRPFIDSGNGELFF	TRBV6-6	TRBJ2-2	NA	NA
TGCAGCGGGACAGTATACAATGAGCAGTTCTTC	CSGTVYNEQFF	TRBV29-1	TRBJ2-1	NA	NA
TGCGCCAGCAGCTTTGCAGGGGGCTGGGCTTTCTTT	CASSFAGGWAFF	TRBV5-1	TRBJ1-1	TRBD1	NA
TGTGCCAGCAGCTTGGAGCGGGGGAGGTGGGGCAATCAGCCCCAGCATTTT	CASSLERGRWGNQPQHF	TRBV7-8	TRBJ1-5	NA	NA
TGCGCCAGCAGCTTGGACAGGGGGCGAACTAATGAAAAACTGTTTTTT	CASSLDRGRTNEKLFF	TRBV5-1	TRBJ1-4	TRBD1	NA